The 18 T cell receptor beta chains below come from one sample, sequenced in a study of T cells in Graves' hyperthyroidism and ophthalmopathy. The investigators amplified TCR beta CDR3 regions from RNA transcripts. TCR CDR3 regions were first amplified by RT-PCR with HTBI primers. Each CDR3 protein gets one entry after TCRdb re-called the multiplex PCR reads with MiXCR. The sample holds approximately 710,000 distinct CDR3 sequences, 17% seen once. The source material was blood. These TCRs come from a man aged 45 to 65 with Graves' hyperthyroidism.

Regarding this clonotype: A much larger clone differs by one base, so this may be a read error. It is likely a read error, because the conserved phenylalanine at the end of the CDR3 is missing. J is TRBJ1-2 and V is TRBV7-8; 9 bases map to TRBD1. Germline V gives CDR1 SGHVS, CDR2 FQNEAQ. The J segment lost 4 bases and the V segment lost 4 bases, leaving 10 bases of the junction unmatched. CDR3 length: 16 amino acids. The CDR3 DNA is TGTGCCAGCAGCTACCGAGACAGGGGGATAGGCTATGGCTACACCCTC. It specifies CASSYRDRGIGYGYTL.

The chain employs TRBV20-1 and TRBJ1-4; TRBD1 aligns across 8 bases. Germline V gene sequence: CDR1 DFQATT, CDR2 SNEGSKA (reference sequence). V was pared by 3 bases and J by 8 bases, with 5 bases of the junction left unmatched. The CDR3 runs 13 residues. The CDR3 DNA follows: TGCAGTGCTAGTGCCAGGGGGCGAGAAAAACTGTTTTTT. Its protein product is CSASARGREKLFF.

At least ten counts were recorded for this clonotype. The CDR3: CASSYSFAQNTEAFF. The DNA of the CDR3 is TGTGCCAGCAGTTACTCGTTCGCACAGAACACTGAAGCTTTCTTT. The rearrangement uses TRBV6-5 and TRBJ1-1; D call uncertain. V lost 0 bases, J lost 1 base, and 9 bases lay in between. CDR1 and CDR2 from the germline V gene are MNHEY and SVGAGI. This CDR3 region has 15 residues.

The table lists this clonotype with many counts. The chain is built from TRBV12-3 or TRBV12-4 and TRBJ2-7, with 9 bases that match TRBD2. Losses at the gene ends were 7 bases for V and 4 bases for J; bases not matched to a gene: 8. This CDR3 has 14 amino acids. The CDR3 DNA sequence: TGTGCCAGCACCCCGGGGCGGGAGGGTTACGAGCAGTACTTC. Residues: CASTPGREGYEQYF.

This clonotype was counted only a few times. The genes are TRBV7-2 and TRBJ1-5; D remains unclear. This CDR3 is 13 amino acids long. Germline loops: CDR1 SGHTA, CDR2 FQGNSA. The V end was cut by 4 bases, the J end by 4 bases, with 8 bases between. This CDR3 is CASSSLQNQPQHF. The CDR3 region has the DNA TGTGCCAGCAGCTCGTTGCAGAATCAGCCCCAGCATTTT.

This chain connects TRBV19 to TRBJ1-1; TRBD1 might be the D (5 bases). Per germline, CDR1 LNHDA and CDR2 SQIVND (reference sequence). V shed 6 bases and J shed 4 bases, with 21 bases lying between them. The CDR3 consists of 16 residues. The CDR3 loop is CASRRREVSYGTEAFF. As DNA, the CDR3 is TGTGCCAGTAGGCGCAGGGAAGTTAGTTACGGCACTGAAGCTTTCTTT.

The rearrangement uses TRBV2 and TRBJ2-3, with a possible D match to TRBD2 (5 bases). CDR3 length equals 15 residues. The germline V and J ends were trimmed by 6 bases and 1 base, with 14 bases remaining between them. Looked up from germline, CDR1 is SNHLY and CDR2 is FYNNEI. The CDR3 DNA follows: TGTGCCAGCAGCTTCGGGGTGTTGGGCACAGATACGCAGTATTTT. Its protein product is CASSFGVLGTDTQYF.

The chain combines TRBV27 with TRBJ2-7; TRBD2 is a possible D gene (5 bases). The V and J ends lost 6 bases and 0 bases respectively, with 15 bases between them. CDR3 length: 15 amino acids. Germline-derived CDR1 and CDR2 are MNHEY and SMNVEV (reference sequence). This CDR3 reads CASRGSDFGSYEQYF. The CDR3 region has the DNA TGTGCCAGCAGGGGGTCGGACTTTGGCTCCTACGAGCAGTACTTC.

This chain uses TRBV29-1 with TRBJ2-3; 8 bases are shared with TRBD2. This CDR3 has 14 residues. Germline V gene lookup returns CDR1 SQVTM and CDR2 ANQGSEA. J lost 4 bases, V lost 4 bases, and 7 bases had no gene match. CDR3 in DNA: TGCAGCGTTGTGAAAGCGGGAGCTTCAGATACGCAGTATTTT. Its protein product is CSVVKAGASDTQYF.

This clonotype was detected ten times or more. The rearrangement uses TRBV6-2 or TRBV6-3 and TRBJ1-5, with a tentative D call TRBD1 (5 bases). V lost 0 bases and J 4 bases, leaving 13 bases between the germline ends. Germline-derived CDR1 and CDR2 are MNHEY and SVGEGT. This CDR3 spans 16 amino acids. The DNA of the CDR3 is TGTGCCAGCAGTTACTCGACACCCAGGGCAAATCAGCCCCAGCATTTT. Amino acid sequence: CASSYSTPRANQPQHF.

Of note for this clonotype: One junction end does not reproduce the germline sequence, and a read error may be involved. The chain links TRBV30 to TRBJ1-5; TRBD1 might be the D (5 bases). The CDR3 length is 14 residues. In germline, CDR1 is GTSNPN, CDR2 SVGIG (reference sequence). CDR3: CAWSVGPGLQPRHF. The CDR3 DNA sequence: TGTGCCTGGAGTGTTGGGCCAGGGCTTCAGCCCCGGCATTTT.

Of note for this clonotype: A read error is possible here, since a much larger clone lies one base away. The chain joins TRBV5-1 to TRBJ1-1, with a tentative D call TRBD1 (5 bases). CDR3 length: 13 residues. The germline V gene has CDR1 SGHRS and CDR2 YFSETQ. The CDR3 reads CASTETEVTEAVF. The CDR3 DNA reads as TGCGCCAGCACAGAGACAGAGGTGACTGAAGCTGTCTTT.

The chain links TRBV30 to TRBJ2-1; D not resolved. This CDR3 has 16 amino acids. V was trimmed by 0 bases and J by 1 base, leaving 13 bases between them. Germline CDR1 is GTSNPN and CDR2 is SVGIG (reference sequence). CDR3 sequence reads: CAWSVLSWESYNEQFF. CDR3 bases: TGTGCCTGGAGTGTACTGAGTTGGGAATCCTACAATGAGCAGTTCTTC.

This clonotype has ten or more counts. The chain uses TRBV28 and TRBJ1-5; D is unclear. CDR1 is MDHEN, CDR2 SYDVKM, per germline. The CDR3 spans 15 residues. Trimming stripped 10 bases from V and 0 bases from J, with 16 bases between. The DNA of the CDR3 is TGTGCCACCGAACACCCGGCGTATAGCAATCAGCCCCAGCATTTT. The encoded protein is CATEHPAYSNQPQHF.

At least ten counts were recorded for this clonotype. The chain joins TRBV12-3 or TRBV12-4 to TRBJ1-1, with 7 bases matching TRBD1. The CDR3 has 14 residues. V gave up 3 bases and J gave up 3 bases; unmatched junction bases: 4. The CDR3 nucleotides are TGTGCCAGCAGTTTTGAGGGGGCCCACACTGAAGCTTTCTTT. This sequence encodes CASSFEGAHTEAFF.

This clonotype was seen a handful of times. The rearrangement joins TRBV24-1 to TRBJ1-5, with D maybe TRBD1 (6 bases). In germline, CDR1 is KGHDR, CDR2 SFDVKD. CDR3 size: 17 residues. Deletions cut 2 bases from V and 2 bases from J, with 15 bases between. The CDR3 spells CATSDSTGPPGNQPQHF. In DNA form, the CDR3 reads TGTGCCACCAGTGATTCGACAGGACCGCCGGGCAATCAGCCCCAGCATTTT.

This clonotype was counted ten times or more. The V gene is TRBV6-1, the J gene TRBJ2-7; D gene unclear. V lost 5 bases, J lost 2 bases, and 13 bases lay in between. This CDR3 is 14 amino acids long. The germline gives CDR1 MNHNS, CDR2 SASEGT. This CDR3 is CASSTTEKPYEQYF. The CDR3 DNA sequence: TGTGCCAGCAGTACAACAGAGAAGCCCTACGAGCAGTACTTC.

There are many counts of this clonotype. V gene TRBV6-6 combines with J gene TRBJ1-1; D perhaps matches TRBD1 (5 bases). The CDR3 length is 15 residues. The germline V and J ends were trimmed by 0 bases and 10 bases, with 18 bases remaining between them. Germline V gives CDR1 MNHNY, CDR2 SVGAGI (reference sequence). In DNA form, the CDR3 reads TGTGCCAGCAGTTACTCTATCGGCCTGACAGAGGGAGCTTTCTTT. It yields the protein CASSYSIGLTEGAFF.